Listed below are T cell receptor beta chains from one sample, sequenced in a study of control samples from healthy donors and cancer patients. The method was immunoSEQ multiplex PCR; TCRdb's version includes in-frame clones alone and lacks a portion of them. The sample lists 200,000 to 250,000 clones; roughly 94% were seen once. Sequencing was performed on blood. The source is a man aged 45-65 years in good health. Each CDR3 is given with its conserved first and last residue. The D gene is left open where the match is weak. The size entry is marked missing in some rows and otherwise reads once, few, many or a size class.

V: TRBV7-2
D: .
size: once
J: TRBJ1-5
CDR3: CASSLVRGYSNQPQHF
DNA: TGTGCCAGCAGCTTAGTCCGGGGTTATAGCAATCAGCCCCAGCATTTT

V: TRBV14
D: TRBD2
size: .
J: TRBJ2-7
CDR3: CASSQDRGDEQYF
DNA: TGTGCCAGCAGCCAAGATCGGGGGGACGAGCAGTACTTC

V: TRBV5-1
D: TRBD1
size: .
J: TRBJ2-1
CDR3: CASSLRPGQPYYNEQFF
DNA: TGCGCCAGCAGCCTGAGACCGGGACAGCCTTACTACAATGAGCAGTTCTTC

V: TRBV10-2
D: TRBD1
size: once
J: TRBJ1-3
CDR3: CASVYSGTGGGNTIYF
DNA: TGCGCCAGCGTTTACTCCGGGACAGGGGGAGGAAACACCATATATTTT

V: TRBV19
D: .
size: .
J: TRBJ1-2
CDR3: CASSSWTERYGYTF
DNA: TGTGCCAGTAGTTCTTGGACAGAGAGATATGGCTACACCTTC

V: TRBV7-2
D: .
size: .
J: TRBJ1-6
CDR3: CASSTQTGTGNSPLHF
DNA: TGTGCCAGCAGCACCCAGACAGGAACCGGGAATTCACCCCTCCACTTT

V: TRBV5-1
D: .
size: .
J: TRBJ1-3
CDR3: CASSTNAGNTIYF
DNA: TGCGCCAGCAGCACCAACGCTGGAAACACCATATATTTT

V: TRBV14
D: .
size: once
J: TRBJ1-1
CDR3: CASSQTVNTEAFF
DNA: TGTGCCAGCAGCCAAACGGTGAACACTGAAGCTTTCTTT

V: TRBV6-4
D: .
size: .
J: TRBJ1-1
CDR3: CASRIGLGTEAFF
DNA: TGTGCCAGCAGAATCGGGTTGGGGACTGAAGCTTTCTTT

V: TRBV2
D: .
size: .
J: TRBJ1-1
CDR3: CASRGWVTEAFF
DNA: TGTGCCAGCAGGGGTTGGGTGACTGAAGCTTTCTTT

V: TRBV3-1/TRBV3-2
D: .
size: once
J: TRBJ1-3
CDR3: CASRLGNTIYF
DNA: TGTGCCAGCAGGCTGGGAAACACCATATATTTT

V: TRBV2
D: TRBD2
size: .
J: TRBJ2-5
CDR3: CASSGGAETQYF
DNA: TGTGCCAGTAGCGGGGGGGCGGAGACCCAGTACTTC

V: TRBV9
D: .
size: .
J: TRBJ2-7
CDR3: CASSPLASSYEQYF
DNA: TGTGCCAGCAGCCCGCTGGCCAGCTCCTACGAGCAGTACTTC

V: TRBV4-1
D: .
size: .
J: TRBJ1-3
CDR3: CASSQDWQGDTIYF
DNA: TGCGCCAGCAGCCAAGATTGGCAGGGAGACACCATATATTTT

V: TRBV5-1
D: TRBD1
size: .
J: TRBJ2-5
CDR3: CASSPGTGSETQYF
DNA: TGCGCCAGCTCCCCCGGGACAGGGTCGGAGACCCAGTACTTC

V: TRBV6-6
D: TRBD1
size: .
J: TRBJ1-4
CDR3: CASGTGGEKLFF
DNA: TGTGCCAGCGGCACAGGGGGTGAAAAACTGTTTTTT

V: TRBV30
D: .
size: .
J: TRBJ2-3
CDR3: CAWSRVGGTDTQYF
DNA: TGTGCCTGGAGTAGGGTGGGGGGCACAGATACGCAGTATTTT

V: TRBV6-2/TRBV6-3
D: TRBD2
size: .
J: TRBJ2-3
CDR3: CASSYEAGGTTADTQYF
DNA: TGTGCCAGCAGTTACGAGGCGGGAGGGACCACAGCAGATACGCAGTATTTT

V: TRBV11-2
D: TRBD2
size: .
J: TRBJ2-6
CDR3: CASSFRQGGSGANVLTF
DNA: TGTGCCAGCAGCTTTAGGCAGGGAGGGTCTGGGGCCAACGTCCTGACTTTC

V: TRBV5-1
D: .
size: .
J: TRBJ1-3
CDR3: CASSLSRAGNTIYF
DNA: TGCGCCAGCAGCTTGTCCAGGGCTGGAAACACCATATATTTT

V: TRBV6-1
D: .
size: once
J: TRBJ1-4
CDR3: CASSELQIPNEKLFF
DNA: TGTGCCAGCAGTGAACTCCAGATCCCTAATGAAAAACTGTTTTTT

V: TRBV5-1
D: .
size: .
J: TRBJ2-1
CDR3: CASSLGPGKYNEQFF
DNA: TGCGCCAGCAGCTTAGGCCCCGGGAAGTACAATGAGCAGTTCTTC

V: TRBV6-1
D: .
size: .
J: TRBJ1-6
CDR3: CASSELLPDNNSPLHF
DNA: TGTGCCAGCAGTGAATTACTACCAGACAATAATTCACCCCTCCACTTT

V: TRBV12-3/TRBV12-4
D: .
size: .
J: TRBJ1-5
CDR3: CASSLDGSGPQHF
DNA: TGTGCCAGCAGTTTGGATGGGAGCGGACCCCAGCATTTT

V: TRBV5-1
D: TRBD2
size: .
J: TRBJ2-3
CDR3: CASSYTSGSDTQYF
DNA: TGCGCCAGCAGCTATACTAGCGGCTCAGATACGCAGTATTTT

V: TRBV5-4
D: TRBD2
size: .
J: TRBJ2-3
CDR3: CASSYTSGGTDTQYF
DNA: TGTGCCAGCAGTTATACTAGCGGGGGAACAGATACGCAGTATTTT

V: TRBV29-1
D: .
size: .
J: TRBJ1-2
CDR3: CSVDQVGANYGYTF
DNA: TGCAGCGTTGATCAAGTCGGAGCTAACTATGGCTACACCTTC

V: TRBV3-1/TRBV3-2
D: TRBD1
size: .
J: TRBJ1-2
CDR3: CASSQRTGPGGYTF
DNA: TGTGCCAGCAGCCAAAGGACAGGGCCGGGAGGCTACACCTTC

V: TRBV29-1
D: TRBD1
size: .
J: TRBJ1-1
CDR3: CSVESHRGAEAFF
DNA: TGCAGCGTTGAGTCCCACAGGGGGGCTGAAGCTTTCTTT

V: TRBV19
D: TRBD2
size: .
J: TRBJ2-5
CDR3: CASSSGGRETQYF
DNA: TGTGCCAGTAGTAGCGGGGGTAGAGAGACCCAGTACTTC

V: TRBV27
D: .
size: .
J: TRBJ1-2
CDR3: CASSPGMSYGYTF
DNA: TGTGCCAGCAGCCCCGGTATGTCCTATGGCTACACCTTC

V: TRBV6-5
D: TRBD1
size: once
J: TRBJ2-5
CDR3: CASTRQGWETQYF
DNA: TGTGCCAGCACCAGACAGGGATGGGAGACCCAGTACTTC

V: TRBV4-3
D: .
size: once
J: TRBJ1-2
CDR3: CASSQDTRTNYGYTF
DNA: TGCGCCAGCAGCCAAGATACGAGGACTAACTATGGCTACACCTTC

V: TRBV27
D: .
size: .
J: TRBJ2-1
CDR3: CASSPGRRESPFF
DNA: TGTGCCAGCAGTCCAGGGAGGAGGGAATCCCCCTTCTTC

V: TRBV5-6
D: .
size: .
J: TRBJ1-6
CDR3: CASSFGVYRNSPLHF
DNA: TGTGCCAGCAGCTTTGGAGTATATAGGAACTCACCCCTCCACTTT

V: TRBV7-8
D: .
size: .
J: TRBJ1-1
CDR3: CASSSQGRSTEAFF
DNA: TGTGCCAGCAGCTCACAGGGTAGGAGCACTGAAGCTTTCTTT

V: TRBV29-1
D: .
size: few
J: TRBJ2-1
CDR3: CSVEASDRSEVYNEQFF
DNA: TGCAGCGTTGAGGCCTCAGACAGATCCGAAGTATACAATGAGCAGTTCTTC

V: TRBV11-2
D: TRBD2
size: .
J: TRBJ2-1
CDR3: CASSTRTSGRHNNEQFF
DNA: TGTGCCAGCAGCACCCGGACTAGCGGGCGTCACAACAATGAGCAGTTCTTC

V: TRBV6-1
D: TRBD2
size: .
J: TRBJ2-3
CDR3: CASSEARVSGGSTDTQYF
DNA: TGTGCCAGCAGTGAAGCGCGGGTGAGCGGGGGTAGCACAGATACGCAGTATTTT

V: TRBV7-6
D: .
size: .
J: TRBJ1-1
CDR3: CVTLNPGRGDTEAFF
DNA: TGTGTAACCCTAAATCCGGGGCGAGGGGACACTGAAGCTTTCTTT

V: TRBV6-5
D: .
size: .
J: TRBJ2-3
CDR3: CASIEGRVSTDTQYF
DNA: TGTGCCAGCATCGAGGGTCGGGTAAGCACAGATACGCAGTATTTT

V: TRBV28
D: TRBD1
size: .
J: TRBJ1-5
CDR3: CASSFRDRVNQPQHF
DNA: TGTGCCAGCAGTTTCCGGGACAGGGTAAATCAGCCCCAGCATTTT

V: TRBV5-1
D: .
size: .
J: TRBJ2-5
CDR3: CASSLAGGETQYF
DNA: TGCGCCAGCAGCTTGGCCGGGGGAGAGACCCAGTACTTC